The 2 T cell receptor beta chains listed next were all sequenced from one sample in a study of blood T cell repertoires in COVID-19 (dated by TCRdb to about 2020). Preparation of the library involved the immunoSEQ multiplex PCR assay. As stored in TCRdb, this immuneACCESS dataset retains in-frame rearrangements with V and J assigned. A fraction of the clones does not appear; measured against another copy, unresolved V genes explain less than half of the discrepancy, and the remainder lacks a known reason. This sample comprises roughly 380,000 clones, approximately 89% of them detected only once. The biggest ten clones account for around 1.3% of the sample. The sequenced sample consisted of PBMCs or T cells enriched from blood (not recorded which). All receptors come from a man aged 30-40 years who had recovered from COVID-19.

The CDR3 is CASSRGQGTEAFF. CDR3 coding DNA: TGTGCCAGCAGCCGGGGACAGGGCACTGAAGCTTTCTTT. The chain links TRBV13 to TRBJ1-1; TRBD1 agrees at 9 bases. CDR1 PRHDT and CDR2 FYEKMQ come from the germline V gene (reference sequence). The V gene end was trimmed by 5 bases and the J gene end by 4 bases; junction bases not matched to a gene: 2. The CDR3 consists of 13 residues. The full variable domain, in which reference TRBV13 and TRBJ1-1 provide the parts outside the CDR3, is AAGVIQSPRHLIKEKRETATLKCYPIPRHDTVYWYQQGPGQDPQFLISFYEKMQSDKGSIPDRFSAQQFSDYHSELNMSSLELGDSALYFCASSRGQGTEAFFGQGTRLTVV.

The chain recombines TRBV19 with TRBJ1-2; 9 nucleotides match TRBD1. This CDR3 spans 15 amino acids. J gave up 5 bases and V 4 bases, and 8 bases lay outside the gene matches. The germline V gene encodes CDR1 LNHDA and CDR2 SQIVND (reference sequence). CDR3 coding DNA: TGTGCCAGTAGTAGGGGGACAGGGTTCAAGTATGGCTACACCTTC. Its protein is CASSRGTGFKYGYTF.